The sample holds one count of the clone carrying this TCR beta chain. Antigen: not known. The conserved closing phenylalanine or tryptophan is absent in this CDR3, likely reflecting a read error. The length of the CDR3 is 14 residues. Germline CDR1 LNHDA, CDR2 SQIVND (reference sequence). The data were taken from a study of T cells in Graves' hyperthyroidism and ophthalmopathy. Exclusions: uncontrolled infection, other autoimmune disease, pregnancy, lactation. Regarding the study as a whole: Separating ophthalmopathy from stable hyperthyroidism was achieved by a 13 V-J model. Ophthalmopathy got predicted by the model a median roughly 6.1 months before its onset. Expanded thyroid clonotypes (above 0.001) were mostly also found in blood.

TCR beta CDR3 regions were amplified from RNA transcripts. RT-PCR in the first round (using the HTBI primer set) targeted the TCR CDR3. One entry per CDR3 protein, called by TCRdb with MiXCR from the multiplex PCR reads. Here the sample spans approximately 58,000 distinct CDR3 sequences, around 50% being singletons. This TCR was recovered from a woman in her thirties with Graves' ophthalmopathy. Sequencing was carried out using blood. The V gene is TRBV19, the J gene TRBJ1-5; 11 nucleotides line up with TRBD1. The CDR3 nucleotides are TGTACCAGTACCTCCGGGACAGGGGGTCAGCCCCAGCATTCT. This sequence encodes CTSTSGTGGQPQHS.